The rows below give T cell receptor beta chains drawn from one sample of a study of shared clonotypes between healthy human individuals. The method was immunoSEQ multiplex PCR; TCRdb's version includes in-frame clones alone and lacks a portion of them. Of over a million clones listed, around three quarters are singletons. Sequencing was carried out using memory CD4+ T cells from PBMCs. These receptors were taken from a man aged 18 to 29 in good health. Some clones in this sample may be carry-over from other donors' samples. Both conserved end residues are part of each CDR3. Fields, in order: J gene, V gene, clone size, D gene, CDR3 protein, CDR3 DNA. D genes are given only for firm matches. Size is stated for part of the rows, as once, few or many counts, or as a class when the clone is expanded.

TRBJ2-7	TRBV21-1	-	-	CASSKRFYEQYF	TGTGCCAGCAGCAAAAGATTCTACGAGCAGTACTTC
TRBJ1-4	TRBV7-2	few	TRBD1	CASSRGQGEKLFF	TGTGCCAGCAGCAGAGGACAGGGAGAAAAACTGTTTTTT
TRBJ2-6	TRBV30	-	-	CASSGANVLTF	TGTGCCAGTTCTGGGGCCAACGTCCTGACTTTC
TRBJ1-1	TRBV28	few	-	CASSSHMGDTEAFF	TGTGCCAGCAGTTCACACATGGGAGACACTGAAGCTTTCTTT
TRBJ2-7	TRBV25-1	-	TRBD2	CAVSGASYEQYF	TGTGCCGTTAGCGGGGCAAGCTACGAGCAGTACTTC
TRBJ1-2	TRBV7-9	-	-	CASSPIRGPYGYTF	TGTGCCAGCAGCCCCATCCGGGGGCCCTATGGCTACACCTTC
TRBJ2-7	TRBV5-1	few	-	CASSLVWDSSSYEQYF	TGCGCCAGCAGCTTGGTTTGGGACTCGAGCTCCTACGAGCAGTACTTC
TRBJ1-1	TRBV5-4	-	-	CASSSRVFGEAFF	TGTGCCAGCAGCTCCAGGGTATTCGGTGAAGCTTTCTTT
TRBJ2-1	TRBV7-2	-	-	CASSLPGGLPANEQFF	TGTGCCAGCAGCTTACCCGGGGGGCTCCCTGCGAATGAGCAGTTCTTC
TRBJ1-4	TRBV7-3	-	-	CASSPGPAAREKLFF	TGTGCCAGCAGCCCCGGCCCAGCCGCTCGGGAAAAACTGTTTTTT
TRBJ2-7	TRBV5-1	-	TRBD1	CASSPTGGRSYEQYF	TGCGCCAGCAGCCCAACAGGGGGCAGATCCTACGAGCAGTACTTC
TRBJ2-2	TRBV19	-	TRBD1	CASSTGTGRSPGELFF	TGTGCCAGTAGTACCGGGACAGGGAGGTCACCAGGGGAGCTGTTTTTT
TRBJ2-1	TRBV7-3	-	-	CASSLMSGDSYNEQFF	TGTGCCAGCAGCTTGATGTCTGGCGACTCCTACAATGAGCAGTTCTTC
TRBJ2-7	TRBV29-1	-	-	CSAGGQAYEQYF	TGCAGCGCTGGGGGGCAGGCCTACGAGCAGTACTTC
TRBJ2-3	TRBV29-1	-	-	CSVEFADTQYF	TGCAGCGTTGAATTTGCGGATACGCAGTATTTT
TRBJ2-7	TRBV9	-	TRBD2	CASSEPTGRGSSYEQYF	TGTGCCAGCAGCGAGCCCACCGGGCGGGGGAGCTCCTACGAGCAGTACTTC
TRBJ2-1	TRBV9	many	-	CASSRAGTFGWNEQFF	TGTGCCAGCAGCCGGGCTGGGACATTTGGGTGGAATGAGCAGTTCTTC
TRBJ2-7	TRBV5-1	-	-	CASSLGPGGGQYEQYF	TGCGCCAGCAGCTTGGGCCCCGGGGGCGGGCAGTACGAGCAGTACTTC